Detailed here is one T cell receptor (beta chain). Its antigen remains unknown. Germline loops: CDR1 MNHEY, CDR2 SVGAGI. The ends were cut back, 0 bases at V and 2 bases at J, with 10 bases in the middle. The CDR3 is 15 residues long. This entry is derived from a study of cytotoxic CD8 clonotypes in ibrutinib-treated CLL. Across the whole study: Investigators reported some 24 partial and 2 complete responses; after median approximately 74 months, approximately 15 patients remained remitted and around twelve progressed. Regarding the study as a whole: Clonality was elevated at ibrutinib response and had returned toward baseline at progression.

The planned depth of sequencing spanned 1 in 200,000 to 1 in 1 million T cells. TCRdb's table, derived via immunoSEQ multiplex PCR, lists solely in-frame clones and lacks some. The table shows more than 25,000 clones, with over 55% occurring only once. The chain carries TRBV6-5 and TRBJ1-2; the D gene is possibly TRBD1 (6 bases). This TCR came from a human donor with chronic lymphocytic leukemia. The input for sequencing was PBMCs, taken after 24 months of ibrutinib treatment. CDR3 sequence (DNA): TGTGCCAGCAGTTACTCGAAGGGGGGGAACTATGGCTACACCTTC. This encodes CASSYSKGGNYGYTF.